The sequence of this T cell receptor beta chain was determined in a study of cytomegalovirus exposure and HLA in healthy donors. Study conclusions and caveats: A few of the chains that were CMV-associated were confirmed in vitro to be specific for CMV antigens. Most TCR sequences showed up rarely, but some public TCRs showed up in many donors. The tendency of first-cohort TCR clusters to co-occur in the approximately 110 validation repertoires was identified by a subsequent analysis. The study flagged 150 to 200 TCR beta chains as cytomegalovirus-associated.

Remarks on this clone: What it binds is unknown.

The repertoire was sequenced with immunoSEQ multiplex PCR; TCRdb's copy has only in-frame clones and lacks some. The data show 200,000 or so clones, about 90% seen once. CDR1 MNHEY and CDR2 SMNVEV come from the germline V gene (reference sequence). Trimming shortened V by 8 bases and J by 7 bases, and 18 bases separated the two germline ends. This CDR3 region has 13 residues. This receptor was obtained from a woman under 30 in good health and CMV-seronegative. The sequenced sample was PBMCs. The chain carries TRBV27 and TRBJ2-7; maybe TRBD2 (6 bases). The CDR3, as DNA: TGTGCCAGCGCACACGGGAGCGAGGGTGAGCAGTACTTC. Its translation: CASAHGSEGEQYF.